The 26 T cell receptor beta chains below were found in one sample sequenced in a study of T cell responses to AZD1222 COVID-19 vaccine. The assay was immunoSEQ multiplex PCR, and TCRdb's table has in-frame clones only and misses some. This table holds about 100,000 clones, roughly 90% found once. The specimen comprised peripheral blood, sampled on day 0 of AZD1222 vaccination. The origin of the receptors is an adult in good health.

The chain is built from TRBV5-1 and TRBJ2-7; D uncertain. The germline gives CDR1 SGHRS, CDR2 YFSETQ. The CDR3 runs to 14 residues. Trimming removed 4 bases at V and 5 bases at J, with 16 bases between. The CDR3 sequence: CASSPRPSLDEQYF. In nucleotides, the CDR3 is TGCGCCAGCAGCCCCAGACCATCTCTCGACGAGCAGTACTTC. Drawing the rest from reference TRBV5-1 and TRBJ2-7, the complete variable domain is KAGVTQTPRYLIKTRGQQVTLSCSPISGHRSVSWYQQTPGQGLQFLFEYFSETQRNKGNFPGRFSGRQFSNSRSEMNVSTLELGDSALYLCASSPRPSLDEQYFGPGTRLTVT.

V and J are TRBV13 and TRBJ2-3, with 7 bases that match TRBD2. J was trimmed by 3 bases and V by 9 bases; bases with no gene match: 12. Germline-derived CDR1 and CDR2 are PRHDT and FYEKMQ (reference sequence). CDR3 size: 15 residues. In nucleotides, the CDR3 is TGTGCCAGTTTCGCCCCGGGACTAAAGACAGATACGCAGTATTTT. This sequence encodes CASFAPGLKTDTQYF.

V is TRBV3-1 (or the pseudogene TRBV3-2) and J is TRBJ2-1, with 8 bases fitting TRBD2. The V gene end was trimmed by 2 bases and the J gene end by 5 bases; junction bases not matched to a gene: 5. Germline-derived CDR1 and CDR2 are LGHDT and YNNKEL (reference sequence). The length of the CDR3 is 15 residues. CDR3 in DNA: TGTGCCAGCAGCCAACCGGGACTAGAGCACAATGAGCAGTTCTTC. Amino acids: CASSQPGLEHNEQFF.

The rearrangement uses TRBV27 and TRBJ1-5, with 7 bases identical to TRBD1. V was pared by 5 bases and J by 6 bases, with 7 bases of the junction left unmatched. The germline gives CDR1 MNHEY, CDR2 SMNVEV (reference sequence). The CDR3 extends over 14 amino acids. The chain's CDR3 is CASSPHRGGQPQHF. The CDR3, as DNA: TGTGCCAGCAGTCCCCACAGGGGAGGTCAGCCCCAGCATTTT.

The V call is TRBV6-5, the J call TRBJ2-7; the D gene is possibly TRBD1 (6 bases). The CDR3 spans 11 residues. The germline CDR1 and CDR2 sequences are MNHEY and SVGAGI. The V and J ends lost 6 bases and 9 bases respectively, with 12 bases between them. The CDR3 nucleotides are TGTGCCAGCAGACAGGGATATCGGCAGTACTTC. Translating it yields CASRQGYRQYF.

The gene calls are TRBV7-3 and TRBJ1-4, with TRBD1 matching 9 bases. Losses at the gene ends were 5 bases for V and 5 bases for J; bases not matched to a gene: 3. In germline, CDR1 is SGHTA, CDR2 FQGTGA. CDR3 size: 14 residues. The CDR3 loop reads CASSPGTGNEKLFF. CDR3 DNA: TGTGCCAGCAGCCCCGGGACAGGGAATGAAAAACTGTTTTTT.

J is TRBJ1-5 and V is TRBV28, with no clear D. Trimming removed 2 bases at V and 2 bases at J, with 13 bases between. CDR1 and CDR2 (germline): MDHEN, SYDVKM. The CDR3 runs 16 residues. CDR3 region: CASSLHNSLGNQPQHF. CDR3 sequence (DNA): TGTGCCAGCAGTTTACACAACAGCCTGGGCAATCAGCCCCAGCATTTT.

This chain links TRBV7-9 with TRBJ1-1, with D perhaps matching TRBD1 (6 bases). The CDR3 extends over 17 amino acids. Per germline, CDR1 SEHNR and CDR2 FQNEAQ (reference sequence). V shed 1 base and J shed 3 bases, with 18 bases lying between them. The CDR3 is CASSLDPMGAVDTEAFF. The CDR3 DNA sequence: TGTGCCAGCAGCTTAGACCCAATGGGGGCGGTGGACACTGAAGCTTTCTTT.

This clone has just one count. The CDR3 protein is CASSSGTNQPQHF. Here the CDR3 DNA reads TGCGCCAGCAGCTCCGGAACTAATCAGCCCCAGCATTTT. The V and J genes are TRBV5-1 and TRBJ1-5; D uncertain. Germline loops: CDR1 SGHRS, CDR2 YFSETQ. CDR3 length: 13 amino acids. V was cut by 3 bases and J by 4 bases, with 8 bases left in between.

The chain couples TRBV3-1 (or the pseudogene TRBV3-2) to TRBJ2-5; D remains ambiguous. Trimming pared 2 bases from V and 7 bases from J, leaving 8 bases between. CDR1 and CDR2 from the germline V gene are LGHDT and YNNKEL (reference sequence). The CDR3 runs to 12 residues. The CDR3 DNA follows: TGTGCCAGCAGCCAACTGACCAGGACCCAGTACTTC. This codes for CASSQLTRTQYF.

CDR3 amino acids: CASSQGRGRRDTEAFF. The DNA for the CDR3 is TGCGCCAGCAGCCAAGGCAGGGGGCGCCGGGACACTGAAGCTTTCTTT. V usage is TRBV4-3 and J usage is TRBJ1-1; 8 nucleotides align to TRBD1. CDR3 length: 16 residues. Germline assignment: CDR1 LGHNA and CDR2 YSLEER. Losses at the gene ends were 1 base for V and 3 bases for J; bases not matched to a gene: 7.

Only one count was recorded for this clone. The V call is TRBV9, the J call TRBJ1-6; 8 nucleotides line up with TRBD1. Germline CDR1 SGDLS, CDR2 YYNGEE. The CDR3 consists of 16 residues. V lost 4 bases and J lost 7; bases outside the gene matches: 10. The CDR3 spells CASSKGQGGENSPLHF. CDR3 nucleotide sequence: TGTGCCAGCAGCAAAGGACAGGGTGGAGAGAATTCACCCCTCCACTTT.

V usage is TRBV4-3 and J usage is TRBJ1-2; 8 nucleotides agree with TRBD1. The CDR3 spans 14 residues. V lost 4 bases to trimming and J lost 1 base; unmatched junction nucleotides: 2. Germline V gives CDR1 LGHNA, CDR2 YSLEER. The CDR3 DNA sequence: TGCGCCAGCAGCCCAGACAGGGGTAACTATGGCTACACCTTC. Residues: CASSPDRGNYGYTF.

V gene TRBV28 combines with J gene TRBJ2-7, with 8 bases matching TRBD1. The CDR3 length is 14 residues. CDR1 is MDHEN and CDR2 is SYDVKM in the germline V gene. V shed 5 bases, J shed 3 bases, and the junction held 6 bases outside the gene matches. CDR3 region: CASSPGQAIYEQYF. DNA of the CDR3: TGTGCCAGCAGTCCGGGACAGGCGATCTACGAGCAGTACTTC.

The V call is TRBV7-6, the J call TRBJ2-7; D possibly corresponds to TRBD2 (5 bases). The CDR3 length is 12 residues. Trimming cost V 5 bases and J 6 bases, with 11 bases left between them. The germline CDR1 and CDR2 sequences are SGHVS and FNYEAQ. CDR3 bases: TGTGCCAGCAGCCACGGCGGGCTCGAGCAGTACTTC. It codes for CASSHGGLEQYF.

This sequence joins TRBV5-1 and TRBJ2-3; 7 positions match TRBD1. J was trimmed by 1 base and V by 7 bases; bases with no gene match: 3. Per the germline V gene, CDR1 is SGHRS and CDR2 is YFSETQ. The CDR3 contains 13 residues. The DNA of the CDR3 is TGCGCCAGCCGACAGGGACGCACAGATACGCAGTATTTT. Translating gives CASRQGRTDTQYF. The variable domain in full, with the rest retrieved from reference TRBV5-1 and TRBJ2-3, is KAGVTQTPRYLIKTRGQQVTLSCSPISGHRSVSWYQQTPGQGLQFLFEYFSETQRNKGNFPGRFSGRQFSNSRSEMNVSTLELGDSALYLCASRQGRTDTQYFGPGTRLTVL.

CDR3 DNA sequence: TGTGCCAGCAGTTACCCTGGGCTTAAGCGATTTTATGGCTACACCTTC. It is translated as CASSYPGLKRFYGYTF. The chain couples TRBV6-2 or TRBV6-3 to TRBJ1-2; D not certain. The germline V gene has CDR1 MNHEY and CDR2 SVGEGT. V lost 2 bases and J 5 bases, leaving 18 bases between the germline ends. The CDR3 totals 16 residues.

The chain is built from TRBV11-3 and TRBJ1-1; D possibly corresponds to TRBD1 (6 bases). The CDR3 length is 13 residues. Per germline, CDR1 SGHNT and CDR2 YENEEA. Deletions cut 3 bases from V and 4 bases from J, with 9 bases between. CDR3 amino acids: CASSFRGATEAFF. The CDR3 DNA reads TGTGCCAGCAGCTTCCGGGGGGCCACTGAAGCTTTCTTT.

J is TRBJ1-2 and V is TRBV7-9; perhaps TRBD1 as D (5 bases). The CDR3 sequence is 13 residues long. With 0 bases removed from V and 6 bases from J, the gap between germline ends came to 8 bases. Germline V gene data show CDR1 as SEHNR and CDR2 as FQNEAQ (reference sequence). The CDR3 DNA reads as TGTGCCAGCAGCTTAGCCCCAGGGAATGGCTACACCTTC. Translated, it gives CASSLAPGNGYTF.

V is TRBV5-6 and J is TRBJ1-1; the D is unclear. V lost 0 bases and J lost 1, with 10 bases in between. There are 15 residues in the CDR3. Per the germline V gene, CDR1 is SGHDT and CDR2 is YYEEEE. The CDR3 is CASSLATAKNTEAFF. For the CDR3, the DNA is TGTGCCAGCAGCTTGGCAACAGCTAAGAACACTGAAGCTTTCTTT.

The V call is TRBV9, the J call TRBJ2-3; no clear D. Germline V lookup: CDR1 SGDLS, CDR2 YYNGEE. The CDR3 runs to 14 residues. Deletions cut 0 bases from V and 2 bases from J, with 7 bases between. CDR3 bases: TGTGCCAGCAGCGTAGACTACCTCACAGATACGCAGTATTTT. As protein: CASSVDYLTDTQYF.

The chain recombines TRBV3-1 (or the pseudogene TRBV3-2) with TRBJ1-3; the D is unclear. The CDR3 is 15 residues long. CDR1 is LGHDT and CDR2 is YNNKEL in the germline V gene (reference sequence). Trimming cost V 0 bases and J 0 bases, with 6 bases left between them. In DNA, the CDR3 is TGTGCCAGCAGCCAAGAAGATTTCTCTGGAAACACCATATATTTT. As protein: CASSQEDFSGNTIYF.

A remark on this clone: Distinct nucleotide sequences in the sample also encode this CDR3. The chain combines TRBV27 with TRBJ1-5, with D unresolved. The CDR3 sequence is 14 residues long. Trimming removed 6 bases from V and 2 bases from J, with 11 bases in between. Germline V CDR1 and CDR2: MNHEY, SMNVEV (reference sequence). The CDR3 spells CASSRNLRNQPQHF. The CDR3 bases are TGTGCCAGCAGCCGGAACCTGCGCAATCAGCCCCAGCATTTT.

This rearrangement joins TRBV3-1 (or the pseudogene TRBV3-2) to TRBJ2-5; 14 nucleotides align to TRBD2. V gave up 4 bases and J gave up 2 bases; unmatched junction bases: 9. CDR3 length equals 18 residues. The germline V gene has CDR1 LGHDT and CDR2 YNNKEL (reference sequence). The CDR3 DNA reads TGTGCCAGCAGCCCCAGACTAGCGGGGGGGAGGAATCAAGAGACCCAGTACTTC. It is translated as CASSPRLAGGRNQETQYF.

The chain is built from TRBV11-1 and TRBJ2-1; tentatively, D is TRBD1 (6 bases). This CDR3 has 16 residues. CDR1 is SGHAT and CDR2 is FQDESV in the germline V gene (reference sequence). Deletions cut 4 bases from V and 2 bases from J, with 15 bases between. CDR3 nucleotides: TGTGCCAGCAGCTCTTCACAGGGCTCCGCCTACAATGAGCAGTTCTTC. This sequence encodes CASSSSQGSAYNEQFF.

This clone has only a few counts. J is TRBJ1-2 and V is TRBV24-1; D remains ambiguous. CDR1 is KGHDR and CDR2 is SFDVKD in the germline V gene. The CDR3 is 15 amino acids. V was cut by 6 bases and J by 8 bases, with 21 bases left in between. Here the CDR3 reads CATSSAGGRDDGYTF. The CDR3 DNA reads TGTGCCACCAGTTCCGCCGGAGGCAGAGACGACGGCTACACCTTC.